One and the same sample provided the 15 T cell receptor beta chains below, sequenced in a study of cytomegalovirus exposure and HLA in healthy donors. Researchers ran the PCR with 60 Vbeta and 13 Jbeta primers. The table came from immunoSEQ multiplex PCR; TCRdb's copy has only in-frame clones and leaves some out. The table lists about 25,000 clones, 75% to 85% of them singletons. Sample: PBMCs. The receptors were gathered from a male donor in good health and CMV-seronegative.

CDR3 bases: TGTGCCAGCACCCTAGGGGTGATGACTTCACCCCTCCACTTT. Its protein product is CASTLGVMTSPLHF. The rearrangement links TRBV28 to TRBJ1-6; maybe TRBD1 (5 bases). CDR1 is MDHEN, CDR2 SYDVKM, per germline. The CDR3 runs 14 residues. V was trimmed by 7 bases and J by 9 bases, leaving 16 bases between them. The whole variable domain, filled in from reference TRBV28 and TRBJ1-6, reads DVKVTQSSRYLVKRTGEKVFLECVQDMDHENMFWYRQDPGLGLRLIYFSYDVKMKEKGDIPEGYSVSREKKERFSLILESASTNQTSMYLCASTLGVMTSPLHFGNGTRLTVT.

This sequence joins TRBV7-2 and TRBJ1-4, with D perhaps matching TRBD1 (5 bases). CDR3 length: 14 residues. With 5 bases removed from V and 8 bases from J, the gap between germline ends came to 15 bases. The germline V gene has CDR1 SGHTA and CDR2 FQGNSA. The CDR3 DNA reads as TGTGCCAGCAGCCCACCGGGGGGGTGGGAAAAACTGTTTTTT. Translating gives CASSPPGGWEKLFF.

This clone was detected only a few times. The chain recombines TRBV5-6 with TRBJ2-7; 7 nucleotides align to TRBD1. V shed 4 bases, J shed 3 bases, and the junction held 7 bases outside the gene matches. The V gene's germline CDR1 is SGHDT and CDR2 YYEEEE. This CDR3 spans 14 amino acids. The CDR3 DNA reads TGTGCCAGCAGCCCAAGGGACAGATACTACGAGCAGTACTTC. Translated, it gives CASSPRDRYYEQYF. Looking up the rest from reference TRBV5-6 and TRBJ2-7 gives the full variable domain: DAGVTQSPTHLIKTRGQQVTLRCSPKSGHDTVSWYQQALGQGPQFIFQYYEEEERQRGNFPDRFSGHQFPNYSSELNVNALLLGDSALYLCASSPRDRYYEQYFGPGTRLTVT.

The chain combines TRBV15 with TRBJ2-5, with 16 bases matching TRBD2. Germline V gives CDR1 LNHNV, CDR2 YYDKDF (reference sequence). The V and J ends lost 1 base and 13 bases, in that order; junction bases with no gene match: 6. The CDR3 extends over 15 amino acids. The CDR3 DNA sequence: TGTGCCACCAGCAGAGGGGGACTAGCGGGAGGGCCTATGTACTTC. It is translated as CATSRGGLAGGPMYF.

The chain combines TRBV6-1 with TRBJ2-2, with TRBD1 matching over 9 bases. Germline values: CDR1 MNHNS, CDR2 SASEGT. This CDR3 contains 15 residues. V was pared by 8 bases and J by 6 bases, with 10 bases of the junction left unmatched. CDR3 sequence: CASPTGGEASGELFF. Written as DNA, the CDR3 is TGTGCCAGCCCCACAGGGGGCGAAGCGTCCGGGGAGCTGTTTTTT.

The chain combines TRBV30 with TRBJ2-1, with D possibly being TRBD1 (6 bases). Germline lookup yields CDR1 GTSNPN and CDR2 SVGIG (reference sequence). This CDR3 has 14 amino acids. Trimming removed 3 bases at V and 5 bases at J, with 14 bases between. For the CDR3, the DNA is TGTGCCTGGAGCGTTAGGACAGAGCACAATGAGCAGTTCTTC. Translation: CAWSVRTEHNEQFF.

The chain uses TRBV7-8 and TRBJ2-5, with D possibly being TRBD2 (6 bases). The assigned J gene may be wrong: the sequence end matches TRBJ2-7 better. The germline gives CDR1 SGHVS, CDR2 FQNEAQ. This CDR3 comprises 15 residues. The CDR3 bases are TGTGCCAGCAGCTTAGGCGGGACTCTTCCCTACGAGCAGTACTTC. It specifies CASSLGGTLPYEQYF.

The chain joins TRBV7-2 to TRBJ2-7; TRBD1 aligns across 8 bases. V lost 5 bases, J lost 0 bases, and 6 bases stayed unmatched. CDR1 and CDR2 (germline): SGHTA, FQGNSA. This CDR3 has 15 amino acids. The CDR3 protein is CASSRAGTGSYEQYF. The CDR3, as DNA: TGTGCCAGCAGCCGTGCCGGGACAGGCTCCTACGAGCAGTACTTC.

The rearrangement links TRBV5-1 to TRBJ2-7, with 9 nucleotides matching TRBD1. V lost 3 bases to trimming and J lost 1 base; unmatched junction nucleotides: 5. There are 15 residues in the CDR3. Germline values: CDR1 SGHRS, CDR2 YFSETQ. The DNA for the CDR3 is TGCGCCAGCAGCTGGGGGACAGGGTTATCCTACGAGCAGTACTTC. Its translation is CASSWGTGLSYEQYF.

This chain joins TRBV4-2 and TRBJ1-5; D possibly corresponds to TRBD1 (5 bases). V was shortened by 4 bases and J by 0 bases, with 10 bases between the two germline ends. Germline V CDR1 and CDR2: LGHNA, YNFKEQ. CDR3 size: 15 residues. The CDR3 nucleotides are TGTGCCAGCAGCCCGACAGTTTATAGCAATCAGCCCCAGCATTTT. Amino acids: CASSPTVYSNQPQHF.

This clone was detected only a few times. The chain couples TRBV7-9 to TRBJ1-2; D gene ambiguous. The CDR3 is 14 amino acids. Trimming removed 1 base at V and 4 bases at J, with 10 bases between. Germline lookup yields CDR1 SEHNR and CDR2 FQNEAQ (reference sequence). CDR3 DNA sequence: TGTGCCAGCAGCTTAGGTGGGAGGACCTATGGCTACACCTTC. It translates to CASSLGGRTYGYTF. Supplemented by reference TRBV7-9 and TRBJ1-2, the full variable domain reads DTGVSQNPRHKITKRGQNVTFRCDPISEHNRLYWYRQTLGQGPEFLTYFQNEAQLEKSRLLSDRFSAERPKGSFSTLEIQRTEQGDSAMYLCASSLGGRTYGYTFGSGTRLTVV.

The J gene is TRBJ2-1, the V gene TRBV10-3, with 8 bases lining up with TRBD2. Germline V CDR1 and CDR2: ENHRY, SYGVKD. This CDR3 region has 14 residues. With V trimmed by 7 bases and J by 8 bases, 10 bases remained unmatched. The CDR3 region has the DNA TGTGCCATCAAACTAGCGGAGCCCCGGCATGAGCAGTTCTTC. This codes for CAIKLAEPRHEQFF.

J is TRBJ2-1 and V is TRBV7-9; no reliable D call. CDR1 is SEHNR, CDR2 FQNEAQ, per germline (reference sequence). CDR3 length equals 13 residues. The ends were cut back, 3 bases at V and 4 bases at J, with 7 bases in the middle. CDR3 sequence: CASSLAPYNEQFF. CDR3 DNA sequence: TGTGCCAGCAGCTTGGCACCTTACAATGAGCAGTTCTTC. Looking up the rest from reference TRBV7-9 and TRBJ2-1 gives the full variable domain: DTGVSQNPRHKITKRGQNVTFRCDPISEHNRLYWYRQTLGQGPEFLTYFQNEAQLEKSRLLSDRFSAERPKGSFSTLEIQRTEQGDSAMYLCASSLAPYNEQFFGPGTRLTVL.

This rearrangement joins TRBV15 to TRBJ1-1; 7 bases agree with TRBD1. Germline loops: CDR1 LNHNV, CDR2 YYDKDF (reference sequence). With V trimmed by 1 base and J by 5 bases, 4 bases remained unmatched. The CDR3 loop spans 14 amino acids. The CDR3 loop is CATSRGGGRTEAFF. The CDR3, as DNA: TGTGCCACCAGCAGAGGAGGGGGCAGGACTGAAGCTTTCTTT.

Concerning this clone: Within the sample, other DNA sequences also encode this same CDR3. The chain couples TRBV27 to TRBJ2-1; TRBD1 agrees at 9 bases. V shed 3 bases and J 1 base; nucleotides not matched to a gene: 4. The length of the CDR3 is 16 residues. Germline V lookup: CDR1 MNHEY, CDR2 SMNVEV (reference sequence). The CDR3 spells CASSLAGTGSYNEQFF. DNA of the CDR3: TGTGCCAGCAGTTTGGCCGGGACAGGGTCCTACAATGAGCAGTTCTTC.